The clone carrying this T cell receptor beta chain was recorded a few times. Trimming left V 5 bases short and J 5 bases short, with 8 bases between. Germline V gives CDR1 SQVTM, CDR2 ANQGSEA. This CDR3 comprises 11 residues. This sample was taken from a study of beta chain features in type 1 diabetes. As for the study in general: Nearly 110,000,000 sorted cells were examined across all samples.

Every isolated RNA sample was fully reverse transcribed, so sequencing captured expressed TCRB transcripts. Profiling relied on immunoSEQ multiplex PCR, and the TCRdb table lists in-frame clones only, not all of them. Of 450,000 to 550,000 clones detected, 25% to 35% appear once; the ten largest clones hold 0.05% to 0.07%. Central memory, naive, regulatory and stem cell-like memory CD4+ cells were sorted by CD45RO/CCR7/CD25/CD127/CD95/CD27. Over 95% purity was reached by all sorted populations. The sample taken for sequencing was naive CD4+ T cells from blood. The receptor comes from a man younger than 35 in good health. V gene TRBV29-1 combines with J gene TRBJ2-3; D gene ambiguous. CDR3 loop: CSVLMGDTQYF. CDR3 nucleotide sequence: TGCAGCGTTCTTATGGGAGATACGCAGTATTTT.